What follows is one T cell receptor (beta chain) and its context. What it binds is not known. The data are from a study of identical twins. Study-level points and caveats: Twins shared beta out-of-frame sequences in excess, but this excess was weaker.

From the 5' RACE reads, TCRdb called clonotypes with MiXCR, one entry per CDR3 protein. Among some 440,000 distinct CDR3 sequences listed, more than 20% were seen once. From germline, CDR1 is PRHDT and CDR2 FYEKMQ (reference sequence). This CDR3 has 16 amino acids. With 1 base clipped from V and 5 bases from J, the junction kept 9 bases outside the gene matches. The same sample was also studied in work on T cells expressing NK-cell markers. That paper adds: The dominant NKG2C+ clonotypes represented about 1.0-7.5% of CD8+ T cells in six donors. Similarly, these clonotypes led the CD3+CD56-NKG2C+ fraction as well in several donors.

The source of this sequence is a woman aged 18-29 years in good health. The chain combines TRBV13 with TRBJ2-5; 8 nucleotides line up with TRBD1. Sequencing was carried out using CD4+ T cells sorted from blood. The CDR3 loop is CASSLVARTGRETQYF. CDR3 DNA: TGTGCCAGCAGCTTAGTAGCCCGGACAGGGCGCGAGACCCAGTACTTC.